This record concerns one T cell receptor beta chain sequence. The CDR3 is 15 amino acids. The source of the sample is a study of blood T cell repertoires in COVID-19. Data came from immunoSEQ multiplex PCR; TCRdb stores just in-frame clones and leaves some out. The table shows 390,000 or so clones, with about 83% occurring only once. The receptor was isolated from a woman aged 45-65 years who had recovered from COVID-19. The sequenced material came from PBMCs or T cells enriched from blood (not recorded which). The chain recombines TRBV21-1 with TRBJ1-5. TRBV21-1 is shown as a pseudogene. The CDR3 bases are TGTGCCAGCAGCAAAGGAGCGGGTCCGAATCAGCCCCAGCATTTT. This sequence encodes CASSKGAGPNQPQHF.